The clone carrying this T cell receptor (beta chain) was detected a few times. The V and J ends lost 1 base and 0 bases respectively, with 10 bases between them. The CDR3 sequence is 16 residues long. Germline-derived CDR1 and CDR2 are SEHNR and FQNEAQ (reference sequence). The repertoire was sequenced with immunoSEQ multiplex PCR; TCRdb's copy has only in-frame clones and lacks some. This table holds tens of thousands of clones, approximately 86% found once. This specimen comes from a study of blood T cell repertoires in COVID-19. The receptor was derived from a man aged 70-80 years with acute or convalescent COVID-19. The chain has TRBV7-9 and TRBJ2-4; D is ambiguous. Material for sequencing was peripheral blood. The DNA of the CDR3 is TGTGCCAGCAGCTTAGGGGCTGGAATAGCCAAAAACATTCAGTACTTC. Protein: CASSLGAGIAKNIQYF.